One and the same sample provided the 26 T cell receptor beta chains below, sequenced in a study of blood T cell repertoires in COVID-19 (dated by TCRdb to 2020 to 2021). The library was generated by the immunoSEQ multiplex PCR assay. TCRdb re-hosts the immuneACCESS table, in-frame sequences only. Its copies lack some clones; in the studies checked, an unresolved V gene accounts for under half of them, and the cause for the rest is not known. The sample contains roughly 180,000 clones, about 85% of them found a single time. The ten largest clonotypes hold under 6% of the sample. Sequencing used peripheral blood. These receptors originate from a woman aged 45-65 years with COVID-19, enrolled during active disease.

The chain has TRBV3-1 (or the pseudogene TRBV3-2) and TRBJ2-5; 7 nucleotides match TRBD2. Germline V gene data show CDR1 as LGHDT and CDR2 as YNNKEL (reference sequence). The CDR3 is 15 amino acids. The V and J ends lost 0 bases and 4 bases, in that order; junction bases with no gene match: 5. The CDR3 region is CASSQDYRLAETQYF. In DNA form, the CDR3 reads TGTGCCAGCAGCCAAGATTATAGACTAGCAGAGACCCAGTACTTC.

This clone showed up just a few times. The rearrangement links TRBV6-5 to TRBJ1-1; TRBD1 is a possible D gene (6 bases). With 7 bases removed from V and 6 bases from J, the gap between germline ends came to 15 bases. The CDR3 is 13 amino acids. The V gene's germline CDR1 is MNHEY and CDR2 SVGAGI. Here the CDR3 DNA reads TGTGCCAGCAAGGGGGAATACTGGGCTGAAGCTTTCTTT. Translating gives CASKGEYWAEAFF.

This CDR3 reads CASSETPGASTDTQYF. CDR3 sequence (DNA): TGTGCCAGCAGTGAAACCCCGGGAGCTAGCACAGATACGCAGTATTTT. The chain carries TRBV6-1 and TRBJ2-3, with D possibly being TRBD2 (6 bases). This CDR3 has 16 amino acids. Trimming pared 2 bases from V and 0 bases from J, leaving 12 bases between. The V gene's germline CDR1 is MNHNS and CDR2 SASEGT.

This clone appeared a single time. This chain connects TRBV11-2 to TRBJ2-5; TRBD2 agrees at 10 bases. Germline V gene data show CDR1 as SGHAT and CDR2 as FQNNGV. The CDR3 has 16 amino acids. V was pared by 4 bases and J by 1 base, with 6 bases of the junction left unmatched. The DNA of the CDR3 is TGTGCCAGCAGCTCTTGGACTAGCGGTCCCCAAGAGACCCAGTACTTC. It codes for CASSSWTSGPQETQYF.

This clone was recorded a few times. The chain is built from TRBV27 and TRBJ1-3; D perhaps matches TRBD1 (5 bases). Trimming shortened V by 4 bases and J by 3 bases, and 13 bases separated the two germline ends. This CDR3 has 15 amino acids. The germline V gene has CDR1 MNHEY and CDR2 SMNVEV (reference sequence). The CDR3 is CASSSFGGFGNTIYF. Here the CDR3 DNA reads TGTGCCAGCAGTTCATTTGGGGGGTTTGGAAACACCATATATTTT.

CDR3 DNA: TGTGCCAGCAGCTTAGATGGCATAAATGAGCAGTTCTTC. Translation gives CASSLDGINEQFF. The chain links TRBV7-2 to TRBJ2-1; D is uncertain. Trimming left V 1 base short and J 7 bases short, with 8 bases between. In germline, CDR1 is SGHTA, CDR2 FQGNSA. This CDR3 has 13 residues.

The genes are TRBV7-6 and TRBJ2-2; 10 bases are a match to TRBD1. Trimming cost V 5 bases and J 7 bases; bases outside gene matches: 10. Germline V CDR1 and CDR2: SGHVS, FNYEAQ. The CDR3 consists of 16 residues. The CDR3 here is CASSERQGAAFGELFF. The CDR3, as DNA: TGTGCCAGCAGCGAGAGACAGGGGGCGGCGTTCGGGGAGCTGTTTTTT.

This rearrangement joins TRBV24-1 to TRBJ2-7, with 8 bases matching TRBD1. CDR1 is KGHDR and CDR2 is SFDVKD in the germline V gene. The V and J ends lost 2 bases and 5 bases, in that order; junction bases with no gene match: 1. This CDR3 region has 13 residues. CDR3 in amino acids: CATSDSTGDEQYF. CDR3 DNA sequence: TGTGCCACCAGTGATTCGACAGGGGACGAGCAGTACTTC.

This clone was picked up a small number of times. The V call is TRBV30, the J call TRBJ2-3; the match to TRBD2 covers 8 bases. After removal of 3 bases from V and 0 bases from J, the junction contained 14 bases not matched to a gene. The CDR3 length is 18 residues. CDR1 is GTSNPN and CDR2 is SVGIG in the germline V gene (reference sequence). The DNA for the CDR3 is TGTGCCTGGAGGAGGTTCGGTGTGGTAGCGGGGAGCACAGATACGCAGTATTTT. Encoded protein: CAWRRFGVVAGSTDTQYF.

The chain carries TRBV10-2 and TRBJ2-3; 11 nucleotides match TRBD2. The CDR3 consists of 14 residues. CDR1 and CDR2 from the germline V gene are WSHSY and SAAADI. Germline trimming cut 6 bases from V and 1 base from J; bases unmatched to any gene: 0. Here the CDR3 reads CASRTSGGTDTQYF. DNA for the CDR3: TGCGCCAGCAGGACTAGCGGGGGCACAGATACGCAGTATTTT.

J is TRBJ2-5 and V is TRBV6-2 or TRBV6-3; TRBD1 agrees at 8 bases. V dropped 4 bases and J dropped 0; count of bases not matched to a gene: 1. This CDR3 is 14 amino acids long. Germline-derived CDR1 and CDR2 are MNHEY and SVGEGT. The CDR3 sequence: CASSSDRDQETQYF. The CDR3 nucleotides are TGTGCCAGCAGTTCGGACAGGGACCAAGAGACCCAGTACTTC.

V usage is TRBV5-1 and J usage is TRBJ1-1; D is perhaps TRBD1 (6 bases). The germline V gene has CDR1 SGHRS and CDR2 YFSETQ. This CDR3 has 16 residues. Deletions cut 4 bases from V and 0 bases from J, with 16 bases between. This CDR3 reads CASSAQGGRMNTEAFF. The CDR3 DNA is TGCGCCAGCAGCGCACAGGGAGGGCGGATGAACACTGAAGCTTTCTTT.

The CDR3 region has the DNA TGTGCCAGCAGCCAACGTCAGGGCTTTGGCTACACCTTC. Protein sequence: CASSQRQGFGYTF. This rearrangement joins TRBV14 to TRBJ1-2; possible D gene TRBD1, 5 bases. CDR3 length equals 13 residues. CDR1 and CDR2 (germline): SGHDN, FVKESK. V lost 2 bases, J lost 7 bases, and 11 bases lay in between.

The chain employs TRBV5-4 and TRBJ1-2; D ambiguous. The CDR3 is made up of 15 amino acids. CDR1 is SGHNT, CDR2 YYREEE, per germline (reference sequence). Trimming removed 0 bases from V and 0 bases from J, with 9 bases in between. CDR3 bases: TGTGCCAGCAGCTTGGTTTACGGGGCTAACTATGGCTACACCTTC. Its protein is CASSLVYGANYGYTF.

V is TRBV5-1 and J is TRBJ1-4; D may be TRBD1 (6 bases). Germline-derived CDR1 and CDR2 are SGHRS and YFSETQ. This CDR3 spans 13 amino acids. V gave up 5 bases and J gave up 7 bases, with 12 bases separating them. The CDR3 sequence: CASRMTGVEKLFF. CDR3 nucleotide sequence: TGCGCCAGCAGAATGACAGGAGTTGAAAAACTGTTTTTT.

Details on this clone: An end of the junction differs from the germline gene, which may be a read error. J is TRBJ1-2 and V is TRBV6-1; D remains unclear. The CDR3 consists of 11 residues. CDR1 is MNHNS, CDR2 SASEGT, per germline. The CDR3 reads CASSESFQNAF. The CDR3 DNA reads TGTGCCAGCAGTGAATCCTTCCAGAACGCCTTC.

The chain employs TRBV7-9 and TRBJ2-3; D gene ambiguous. CDR1 and CDR2 from the germline V gene are SEHNR and FQNEAQ (reference sequence). The length of the CDR3 is 14 residues. The germline V and J ends were trimmed by 1 base and 2 bases, with 7 bases remaining between them. The CDR3 DNA is TGTGCCAGCAGCTTAGACACCCCCACAGATACGCAGTATTTT. It specifies CASSLDTPTDTQYF.

The chain employs TRBV4-3 and TRBJ2-3; possible D gene TRBD2, 6 bases. In germline, CDR1 is LGHNA, CDR2 YSLEER. There are 17 residues in the CDR3. V lost 3 bases and J 2 bases, leaving 18 bases between the germline ends. CDR3 sequence reads: CASSQGLQPPHTDTQYF. CDR3 nucleotide sequence: TGCGCCAGCAGCCAGGGACTTCAACCTCCCCACACAGATACGCAGTATTTT.

V usage is TRBV10-3 and J usage is TRBJ2-2, with D perhaps matching TRBD1 (7 bases). Deletions cut 4 bases from V and 5 bases from J, with 20 bases between. The CDR3 is made up of 17 amino acids. Germline V gene lookup returns CDR1 ENHRY and CDR2 SYGVKD. The CDR3 spells CAISVSPFQGGTGELFF. The CDR3 bases are TGTGCCATCAGTGTTTCCCCTTTCCAGGGGGGAACCGGGGAGCTGTTTTTT.

The chain couples TRBV2 to TRBJ1-2, with a tentative D call TRBD1 (6 bases). The CDR3 consists of 14 residues. Germline lookup yields CDR1 SNHLY and CDR2 FYNNEI. V was shortened by 5 bases and J by 8 bases, with 18 bases between the two germline ends. The CDR3 sequence: CASSTQGSSMGYTF. CDR3 nucleotide sequence: TGTGCCAGCAGTACCCAGGGGTCATCTATGGGCTACACCTTC.

V and J are TRBV7-9 and TRBJ1-1; D is perhaps TRBD1 (5 bases). Looked up from germline, CDR1 is SEHNR and CDR2 is FQNEAQ (reference sequence). V lost 5 bases and J 2 bases, leaving 9 bases between the germline ends. The CDR3 contains 13 residues. The CDR3 DNA is TGTGCCAGCAGCCAGGACATTAACACTGAAGCTTTCTTT. As protein: CASSQDINTEAFF.

This clone was seen a few times. The genes are TRBV7-7 and TRBJ2-2, with a possible D match to TRBD1 (6 bases). The CDR3 consists of 15 residues. Germline CDR1 reads SSHAT; CDR2 reads FNYEAQ (reference sequence). Trimming removed 6 bases at V and 6 bases at J, with 17 bases between. This CDR3 is CASSFHAGDPGELFF. The CDR3 DNA is TGTGCCAGCAGTTTCCATGCAGGGGATCCCGGGGAGCTGTTTTTT.

The chain links TRBV10-3 to TRBJ2-7, with 7 bases aligning to TRBD2. The germline gives CDR1 ENHRY, CDR2 SYGVKD. There are 14 residues in the CDR3. The junction had 11 bases not matched to a gene; V was cut back by 6 bases and J by 6 bases. The CDR3 DNA sequence: TGTGCCATCAGGGGAGGGGAGACCTCCGGCGAGCAGTACTTC. It specifies CAIRGGETSGEQYF.

This chain uses TRBV10-3 with TRBJ1-1; 7 bases map to TRBD1. The CDR3 is made up of 12 amino acids. Germline assignment: CDR1 ENHRY and CDR2 SYGVKD. V shed 0 bases and J 11 bases; nucleotides not matched to a gene: 3. This chain's CDR3 is CAISESDREAFF. The CDR3 coding sequence is TGTGCCATCAGTGAGTCCGACAGGGAGGCTTTCTTT.

This chain joins TRBV6-5 and TRBJ1-4, with no clear D. The CDR3 totals 14 residues. V lost 3 bases and J 4 bases, leaving 9 bases between the germline ends. Per the germline V gene, CDR1 is MNHEY and CDR2 is SVGAGI. CDR3 in amino acids: CASSYSEVNEKLFF. The CDR3 DNA is TGTGCCAGCAGTTATTCAGAGGTTAATGAAAAACTGTTTTTT.

The V gene is TRBV4-3, the J gene TRBJ2-2; 10 bases agree with TRBD2. V gave up 0 bases and J gave up 5 bases; unmatched junction bases: 6. Germline V gene lookup returns CDR1 LGHNA and CDR2 YSLEER. This CDR3 region has 17 residues. The CDR3, as DNA: TGCGCCAGCAGCCAAGACTTAGCGGGGGGAGGGACCGGGGAGCTGTTTTTT. This encodes CASSQDLAGGGTGELFF.